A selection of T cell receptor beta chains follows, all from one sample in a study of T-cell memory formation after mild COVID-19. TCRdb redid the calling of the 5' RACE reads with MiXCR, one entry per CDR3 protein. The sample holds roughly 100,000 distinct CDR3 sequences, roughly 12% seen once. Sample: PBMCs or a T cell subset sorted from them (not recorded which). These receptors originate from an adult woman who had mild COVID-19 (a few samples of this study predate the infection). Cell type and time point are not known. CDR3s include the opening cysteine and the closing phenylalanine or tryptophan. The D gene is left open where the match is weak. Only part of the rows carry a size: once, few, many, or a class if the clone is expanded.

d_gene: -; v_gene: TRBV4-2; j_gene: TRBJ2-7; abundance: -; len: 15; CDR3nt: TGTGCCAGCAGCCAAGATGGCGGGACCCCCTACGAGCAGTACTTC; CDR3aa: CASSQDGGTPYEQYF
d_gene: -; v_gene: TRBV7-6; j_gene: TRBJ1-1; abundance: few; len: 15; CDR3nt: TGTGCCAGCAGCTCCGGAAGGGGGTTTCTCACTGAAGCTTTCTTT; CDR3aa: CASSSGRGFLTEAFF
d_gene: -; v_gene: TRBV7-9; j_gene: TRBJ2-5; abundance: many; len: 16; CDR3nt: TGTGCCAGCAGCCGAACTTTGGACGGCTACCAAGAGACCCAGTACTTC; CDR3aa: CASSRTLDGYQETQYF
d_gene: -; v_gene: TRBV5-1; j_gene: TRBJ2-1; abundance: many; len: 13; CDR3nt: TGCGCCAGCAGCTTGGACGCATACAATGAGCAGTTCTTC; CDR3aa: CASSLDAYNEQFF
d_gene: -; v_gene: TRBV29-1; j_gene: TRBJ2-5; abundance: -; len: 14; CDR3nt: TGCAGCGTTGAAGTACAGGAGATCCAAGAGACCCAGTACTTC; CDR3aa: CSVEVQEIQETQYF
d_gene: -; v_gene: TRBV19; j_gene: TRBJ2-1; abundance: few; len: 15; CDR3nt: TGTGCCAGTAGTAAGTGGGTAGCGGCGTACAATGAGCAGTTCTTC; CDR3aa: CASSKWVAAYNEQFF
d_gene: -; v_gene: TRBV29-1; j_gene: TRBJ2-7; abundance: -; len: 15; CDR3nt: TGCAGCGTTGAAGATGAAAGGGGGGCTAACTACGAGCAGTACTTC; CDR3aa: CSVEDERGANYEQYF
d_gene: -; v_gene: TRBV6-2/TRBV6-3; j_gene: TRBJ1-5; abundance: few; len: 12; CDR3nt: TGTGCCAGCAGTTGGCGCAATCAGCCCCAGCATTTT; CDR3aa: CASSWRNQPQHF
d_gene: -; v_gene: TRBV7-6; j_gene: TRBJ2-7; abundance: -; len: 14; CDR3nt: TGTGCCAGCAGCTTACTAGTCGGAGACCACGAGCAGTACTTC; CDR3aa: CASSLLVGDHEQYF
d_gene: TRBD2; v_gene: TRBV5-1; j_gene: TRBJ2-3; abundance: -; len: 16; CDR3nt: TGCGCCAGCAGCTTGGAGCCAGCGGGAGGTCCAGATACGCAGTATTTT; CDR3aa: CASSLEPAGGPDTQYF
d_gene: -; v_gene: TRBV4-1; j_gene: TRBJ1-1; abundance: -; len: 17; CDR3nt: TGCGCCAGCAGCCAAGAACCGTTGGGAGGAGGAAGCACTGAAGCTTTCTTT; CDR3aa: CASSQEPLGGGSTEAFF
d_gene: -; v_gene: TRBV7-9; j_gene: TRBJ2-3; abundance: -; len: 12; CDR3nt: TGTGCCAGCAGCATAGGGACAGATACGCAGTATTTT; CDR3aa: CASSIGTDTQYF
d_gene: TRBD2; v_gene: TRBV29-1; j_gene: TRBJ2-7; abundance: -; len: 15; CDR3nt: TGCAGCGTTGAAGATCGGTCCGGGGGGTCCTACGAGCAGTACTTC; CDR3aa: CSVEDRSGGSYEQYF
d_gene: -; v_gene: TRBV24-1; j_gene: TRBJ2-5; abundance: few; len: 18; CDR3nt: TGTGCCACCAGTGATTCAAATCCACGATCCACGGGGGAGGAGACCCAGTACTTC; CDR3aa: CATSDSNPRSTGEETQYF
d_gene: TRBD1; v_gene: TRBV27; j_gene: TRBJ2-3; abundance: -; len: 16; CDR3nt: TGTGCCAGCAGTTTATCCGGACAGGGAGCTGCAAATACGCAGTATTTT; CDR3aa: CASSLSGQGAANTQYF
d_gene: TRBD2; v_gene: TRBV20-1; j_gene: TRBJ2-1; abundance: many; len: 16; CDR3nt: TGCAGTGCTAAGCTAGCGGGAGTAAAGTCCTACAATGAGCAGTTCTTC; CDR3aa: CSAKLAGVKSYNEQFF
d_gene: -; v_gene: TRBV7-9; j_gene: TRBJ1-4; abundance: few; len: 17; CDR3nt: TGTGCCAGCAGCTTAGCCCAATGGCAGGGGCAGGATGAAAAACTGTTTTTT; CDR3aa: CASSLAQWQGQDEKLFF